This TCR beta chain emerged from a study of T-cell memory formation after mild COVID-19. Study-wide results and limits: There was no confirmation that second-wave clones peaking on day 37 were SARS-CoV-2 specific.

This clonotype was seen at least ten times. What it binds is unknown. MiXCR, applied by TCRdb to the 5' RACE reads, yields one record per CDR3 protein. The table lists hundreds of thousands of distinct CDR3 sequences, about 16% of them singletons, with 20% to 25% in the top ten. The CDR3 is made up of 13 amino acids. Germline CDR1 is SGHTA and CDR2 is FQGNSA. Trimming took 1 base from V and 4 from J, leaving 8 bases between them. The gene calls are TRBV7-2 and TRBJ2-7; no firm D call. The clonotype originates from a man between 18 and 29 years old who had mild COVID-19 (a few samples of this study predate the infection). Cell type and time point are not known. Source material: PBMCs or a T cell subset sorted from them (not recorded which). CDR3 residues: CASSLEITYEQYF. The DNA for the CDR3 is TGTGCCAGCAGCTTAGAGATAACGTACGAGCAGTACTTC.